This TCR beta chain was retrieved from a study of control samples from healthy donors and cancer patients. Clones were sequenced by immunoSEQ multiplex PCR, and TCRdb holds only the in-frame ones, with some missing. The sample gives 100,000 to 120,000 clones, around nine tenths of which show up once; roughly 4% is in the top ten. The germline V gene has CDR1 SSHAT and CDR2 FNYEAQ (reference sequence). The CDR3 totals 10 residues. As for this clone: A read error may account for a junction end that differs from germline.

This sequence originates from a woman aged 55-75 years with lung cancer. This rearrangement joins TRBV7-7 to TRBJ1-1; D gene ambiguous. The sequenced sample consisted of PBMCs. The CDR3 DNA follows: TGTGCTAGCAGCCTCCCTTGGGCTTTCTTT. Translation: CASSLPWAFF.